Listed below are T cell receptor beta chains from one sample, sequenced in a study of blood T cell repertoires in COVID-19. Only in-frame clones appear in the TCRdb table, and some are missing; sequencing was by immunoSEQ multiplex PCR. The repertoire includes around 250,000 clones, over 75% of them detected once, and approximately 2% sits in the top ten. Sequencing was performed on PBMCs or T cells enriched from blood (not recorded which). The origin of the receptors is a woman aged 45 to 65 who had recovered from COVID-19. Each CDR3 is given with its conserved first and last residue. D genes are given only for firm matches. Only part of the rows carry a size: once, few, many, or a class if the clone is expanded.

clone size	J gene	V gene	CDR3 length	D gene	CDR3 protein	CDR3 DNA
.	TRBJ2-5	TRBV15	17	TRBD1	CATTDRDRGIWKETQYF	TGTGCCACCACCGATCGGGACAGGGGAATTTGGAAAGAGACCCAGTACTTC
.	TRBJ1-2	TRBV9	12	.	CASSVAIYGYTF	TGTGCCAGCAGCGTAGCTATCTATGGCTACACCTTC
.	TRBJ2-3	TRBV5-1	17	TRBD2	CASSFLGLAESTDTQYF	TGCGCCAGCAGCTTTTTGGGACTAGCGGAAAGCACAGATACGCAGTATTTT
.	TRBJ2-7	TRBV27	13	TRBD2	CASSPPGGYEQYF	TGTGCCAGCAGTCCCCCGGGGGGGTACGAGCAGTACTTC
.	TRBJ2-1	TRBV7-9	15	TRBD2	CASSPSRDYYNEQFF	TGTGCCAGCAGCCCCTCCCGGGACTACTACAATGAGCAGTTCTTC
once	TRBJ2-7	TRBV6-5	13	TRBD1	CASSTRQGYEQYF	TGTGCCAGCAGTACTCGACAGGGGTACGAGCAGTACTTC
.	TRBJ2-1	TRBV11-1	13	.	CASRKRLVNEQFF	TGTGCCAGCAGGAAAAGACTAGTTAATGAGCAGTTCTTC
.	TRBJ2-5	TRBV7-9	16	TRBD2	CASSSSLAGEGETQYF	TGTGCCAGCAGCTCATCCTTAGCGGGAGAAGGAGAGACCCAGTACTTC
.	TRBJ2-7	TRBV20-1	14	TRBD2	CSASSGSGSGEQYF	TGCAGTGCTAGTAGCGGTAGCGGGAGCGGGGAGCAGTACTTC
.	TRBJ2-1	TRBV25-1	14	.	CASSESGFDGEQFF	TGTGCCAGCAGTGAATCAGGTTTTGATGGTGAGCAGTTCTTC
.	TRBJ2-7	TRBV29-1	14	.	CSVYEPDSFYEQYF	TGCAGCGTCTATGAACCGGACAGTTTCTACGAGCAGTACTTC
once	TRBJ1-1	TRBV19	15	TRBD1	CASSLRNRGRGEAFF	TGTGCCAGTAGTCTGCGAAACAGGGGAAGAGGGGAAGCTTTCTTT
.	TRBJ2-3	TRBV2	15	TRBD2	CASSTGTSGTDTQYF	TGTGCCAGCAGCACCGGGACTAGCGGCACAGATACGCAGTATTTT
.	TRBJ2-1	TRBV18	14	.	CASSDTGPHNEQFF	TGTGCCAGCTCCGATACAGGGCCCCACAATGAGCAGTTCTTC
.	TRBJ1-1	TRBV19	18	.	CASRGFSDSLPLNTEAFF	TGTGCCAGTAGAGGGTTTTCGGACAGCTTACCCTTGAACACTGAAGCTTTCTTT
few	TRBJ1-1	TRBV3-1/TRBV3-2	13	.	CASSQRVFAEAFF	TGTGCCAGCAGCCAGCGGGTTTTTGCTGAAGCTTTCTTT
.	TRBJ2-7	TRBV28	16	.	CASSFAAADHSYEQYF	TGTGCCAGCAGTTTCGCAGCAGCGGACCACTCCTACGAGCAGTACTTC
.	TRBJ1-2	TRBV5-1	16	TRBD1	CASSTAPTGRGDGYTF	TGCGCCAGCAGCACGGCCCCGACAGGGCGCGGGGATGGCTACACCTTC
.	TRBJ2-5	TRBV21-1	16	.	CASSILGSAFQETQYF	TGTGCCAGCAGCATCCTGGGGAGCGCCTTCCAAGAGACCCAGTACTTC
many	TRBJ2-7	TRBV6-1	13	.	CASSERVYNEQYF	TGTGCCAGCAGTGAAAGAGTTTATAACGAGCAGTACTTC
.	TRBJ2-3	TRBV9	16	TRBD2	CASSVGSGSDTDTQYF	TGTGCCAGCAGCGTAGGAAGCGGGAGTGACACAGATACGCAGTATTTT
.	TRBJ1-3	TRBV7-9	13	.	CASSSGVGNTIYF	TGTGCCAGCAGCTCAGGGGTTGGAAACACCATATATTTT
once	TRBJ1-2	TRBV19	13	.	CASSSTGNYGYTF	TGTGCCAGTAGTTCAACAGGGAACTATGGCTACACCTTC
.	TRBJ1-1	TRBV2	13	.	CATFSERNTEAFF	TGTGCCACCTTCAGTGAAAGGAACACTGAAGCTTTCTTT
.	TRBJ2-3	TRBV7-9	14	TRBD1	CASSPRQGSDTQYF	TGTGCCAGCAGCCCCCGACAGGGGTCAGATACGCAGTATTTT
.	TRBJ1-3	TRBV9	12	.	CASSVVRNTIYF	TGTGCCAGCAGCGTAGTAAGAAACACCATATATTTT
.	TRBJ1-5	TRBV28	16	.	CASSFLPDYSNQPQHF	TGTGCCAGCAGTTTCCTCCCCGACTATAGCAATCAGCCCCAGCATTTT
.	TRBJ2-7	TRBV5-4	14	TRBD1	CASSPGTGTYEQYF	TGTGCCAGCAGCCCCGGGACAGGGACCTACGAGCAGTACTTC
.	TRBJ2-7	TRBV27	13	.	CASSFGIGYEQYF	TGTGCCAGCAGTTTCGGGATTGGATACGAGCAGTACTTC
.	TRBJ2-3	TRBV11-3	17	TRBD2	CASSFRLAGSGMDTQYF	TGTGCCAGCAGCTTTCGGCTAGCGGGATCGGGGATGGATACGCAGTATTTT
.	TRBJ2-6	TRBV5-6	16	.	CASSLRPGFGANVLTF	TGTGCCAGCAGCTTGCGGCCAGGGTTTGGGGCCAACGTCCTGACTTTC
.	TRBJ1-3	TRBV28	16	.	CASSLGKGDSGNTIYF	TGTGCCAGCAGTTTAGGTAAAGGGGACTCTGGAAACACCATATATTTT
.	TRBJ2-2	TRBV2	11	.	CASSDFGELFF	TGTGCCAGCAGTGACTTCGGGGAGCTGTTTTTT
.	TRBJ2-2	TRBV27	17	TRBD2	CASSFYSGLAITGELFF	TGTGCCAGCAGTTTCTACTCTGGACTAGCCATCACCGGGGAGCTGTTTTTT